This is a list of T cell receptor beta chains from one sample in a study of patients and donors after allogeneic stem cell transplantation. TCRdb reanalysed the RT-PCR reads using MiXCR and keeps one entry per CDR3 protein. The data hold around 170,000 distinct CDR3 sequences, with nearly 25% observed a single time. The sequencing input was blood, either unsorted or a sorted T cell fraction (not recorded which). Every receptor here comes from a human donor who was either an allogeneic HSCT recipient or a stem cell or donor lymphocyte infusion donor (not recorded which). It is not recorded whose cells these are; they may come from a transplant donor. Each CDR3 is given with its conserved first and last residue. The D gene is left open where the match is weak. Not every row has a clone size; where given, it reads once, few, many or a size class.

v_call	d_call	clone_size	j_call	cdr3_aa	cdr3_nt
TRBV12-3/TRBV12-4	NA	few	TRBJ2-3	CASSLAPYTDTQYF	TGTGCCAGCAGTTTAGCCCCCTACACAGATACGCAGTATTTT
TRBV6-2/TRBV6-3	NA	few	TRBJ2-1	CASSHPLGEQFF	TGTGCCAGCAGTCACCCCCTGGGTGAGCAGTTCTTC
TRBV11-2	TRBD2	few	TRBJ2-1	CASRKAGANEQFF	TGTGCCAGCAGAAAAGCGGGAGCCAATGAGCAGTTCTTC
TRBV21-1	NA	NA	TRBJ2-6	CASSKGEGDPGANVLTF	TGTGCCAGCAGCAAAGGTGAAGGGGACCCTGGGGCCAACGTCCTGACTTTC
TRBV12-3/TRBV12-4	NA	NA	TRBJ2-2	CASSLDRASNTGELFF	TGTGCCAGCAGCCTAGATCGGGCCTCAAACACCGGGGAGCTGTTTTTT
TRBV11-1	NA	few	TRBJ1-1	CASSLFGQYEAFF	TGTGCCAGCAGCTTATTCGGACAGTATGAAGCTTTCTTT
TRBV10-3	TRBD1	NA	TRBJ1-5	CAISDGQGVNQPQHF	TGTGCCATCAGTGACGGGCAGGGGGTAAATCAGCCCCAGCATTTT
TRBV27	NA	NA	TRBJ1-2	CASSLSWPGTFNYGYTF	TGTGCCAGCAGTTTATCTTGGCCAGGGACCTTTAACTATGGCTACACCTTC
TRBV7-2	NA	NA	TRBJ2-3	CASSLGGANTDTQYF	TGTGCCAGCAGCTTAGGGGGGGCGAACACAGATACGCAGTATTTT
TRBV7-8	NA	NA	TRBJ1-5	CASSLNMHQPQHF	TGTGCCAGCAGCTTAAACATGCATCAGCCCCAGCATTTT
TRBV6-5	TRBD1	few	TRBJ1-6	CASSGEGGISPLHF	TGTGCCAGCAGTGGAGAAGGGGGCATATCACCCCTCCACTTT
TRBV7-2	NA	few	TRBJ2-2	CASSLPQGNTGELFF	TGTGCCAGCAGCTTGCCACAGGGAAACACCGGGGAGCTGTTTTTT
TRBV20-1	TRBD1	many	TRBJ1-2	CSARDASTGTYGYTF	TGCAGTGCTAGAGATGCCTCGACAGGGACCTATGGCTACACCTTC
TRBV9	NA	NA	TRBJ2-1	CASSVDEGTYNEQFF	TGTGCCAGCAGCGTAGACGAGGGAACCTACAATGAGCAGTTCTTC
TRBV6-5	NA	NA	TRBJ2-2	CASSYFGLNTGELFF	TGTGCCAGCAGTTACTTCGGATTGAACACCGGGGAGCTGTTTTTT
TRBV5-6	NA	NA	TRBJ1-2	CASSSQANYGYTF	TGTGCCAGCAGCTCACAAGCTAACTATGGCTACACCTTC
TRBV5-1	NA	many	TRBJ1-1	CASGDGRGTEAFF	TGCGCCAGCGGAGACGGGAGAGGGACTGAAGCTTTCTTT
TRBV20-1	NA	NA	TRBJ2-1	CSARLGEQFF	TGCAGTGCTAGGCTGGGTGAGCAGTTCTTC
TRBV2	TRBD1	NA	TRBJ1-1	CASRERQGLNTEAFF	TGTGCCAGCAGGGAACGACAGGGTCTGAACACTGAAGCTTTCTTT
TRBV15	NA	NA	TRBJ2-3	CATSRYSPGTDTQYF	TGTGCCACCAGCCGTTACTCACCGGGCACAGATACGCAGTATTTT
TRBV3-1	TRBD2	few	TRBJ2-7	CASSRGEREAYEQYF	TGTGCCAGCAGCCGTGGGGAGCGGGAGGCCTACGAGCAGTACTTC
TRBV29-1	NA	many	TRBJ1-2	CSVGQTNYGYTF	TGCAGCGTCGGACAGACTAACTATGGCTACACCTTC
TRBV4-2	TRBD2	few	TRBJ2-7	CASSTYLAGTYEQYF	TGTGCCAGCAGCACCTACCTAGCGGGAACGTACGAGCAGTACTTC
TRBV6-2/TRBV6-3	NA	many	TRBJ1-1	CASSLHPIGVPWNTEAFF	TGTGCCAGCAGTTTACATCCTATCGGGGTCCCATGGAACACTGAAGCTTTCTTT
TRBV20-1	NA	NA	TRBJ1-4	CSARDRWRGTNEKLFF	TGCAGTGCTAGAGATCGGTGGCGTGGCACTAATGAAAAACTGTTTTTT
TRBV5-6	NA	NA	TRBJ1-4	CASSLEGDEKLFF	TGTGCCAGCAGCTTGGAGGGAGATGAAAAACTGTTTTTT
TRBV6-6	NA	NA	TRBJ2-1	CASSLLNEQFF	TGTGCCAGCAGCCTTCTTAATGAGCAGTTCTTC
TRBV12-3/TRBV12-4	NA	NA	TRBJ2-3	CASSLRLWEDTQYF	TGTGCCAGCAGCCTACGACTTTGGGAGGATACGCAGTATTTT
TRBV20-1	TRBD1	few	TRBJ2-1	CSALRTGVYNEQFF	TGCAGTGCTCTCCGGACAGGGGTATACAATGAGCAGTTCTTC
TRBV20-1	TRBD1	NA	TRBJ2-1	CSAIQTGTGRNNEQFF	TGCAGTGCGATTCAGACCGGGACAGGGAGAAACAATGAGCAGTTCTTC
TRBV4-1	TRBD1	few	TRBJ1-2	CASSQKPGQVYGYTF	TGCGCCAGCAGCCAGAAGCCGGGACAGGTGTATGGCTACACCTTC
TRBV7-9	TRBD1	NA	TRBJ1-5	CASSPGTGSLGNQPQHF	TGTGCCAGCAGCCCCGGGACAGGTTCTTTGGGAAATCAGCCCCAGCATTTT
TRBV2	TRBD2	NA	TRBJ2-2	CASRGTSGTGELFF	TGTGCCAGCAGAGGGACTAGCGGAACCGGGGAGCTGTTTTTT
TRBV12-3/TRBV12-4	NA	NA	TRBJ2-1	CASSLAGGHGEQFF	TGTGCCAGCAGTTTAGCGGGGGGGCATGGTGAGCAGTTCTTC
TRBV25-1	TRBD2	NA	TRBJ2-3	CASSASGYTDTQYF	TGTGCCAGCAGCGCTAGCGGTTACACAGATACGCAGTATTTT
TRBV7-9	NA	large	TRBJ1-5	CASSPDHQPQHF	TGTGCCAGCAGCCCAGACCATCAGCCCCAGCATTTT
TRBV7-2	NA	few	TRBJ1-3	CASSLASEISGNTIYF	TGTGCCAGCAGCTTAGCCTCGGAGATCTCTGGAAACACCATATATTTT
TRBV7-9	NA	NA	TRBJ2-7	CASSLFPGDRNYEQYF	TGTGCCAGCAGCTTATTCCCGGGGGACCGCAACTACGAGCAGTACTTC
TRBV4-3	NA	few	TRBJ2-7	CASSQDYPATYEQYF	TGCGCCAGCAGCCAAGATTATCCAGCTACCTACGAGCAGTACTTC
TRBV20-1	TRBD2	NA	TRBJ2-3	CSAPGLADLSQNTQYF	TGCAGTGCGCCGGGACTAGCGGATCTATCTCAAAATACGCAGTATTTT
TRBV27	NA	NA	TRBJ2-7	CASSFSRSYEQYF	TGTGCCAGCAGTTTCAGCCGATCCTACGAGCAGTACTTC
TRBV5-1	NA	few	TRBJ2-3	CASSLDGSTDTQYF	TGCGCCAGCAGCTTGGACGGGTCCACAGATACGCAGTATTTT
TRBV7-9	NA	few	TRBJ1-4	CASSLGRTATNEKLFF	TGTGCCAGCAGCTTAGGGAGGACTGCAACTAATGAAAAACTGTTTTTT
TRBV6-2/TRBV6-3	NA	NA	TRBJ1-1	CASSYAGQGKGRTEAFF	TGTGCCAGCAGTTACGCGGGGCAGGGGAAAGGGAGAACTGAAGCTTTCTTT
TRBV18	NA	NA	TRBJ2-2	CASSTNTGELFF	TGTGCCAGCTCAACGAACACCGGGGAGCTGTTTTTT
TRBV21-1	NA	NA	TRBJ2-1	CASIRDRDGTEQFF	TGTGCCAGCATCCGGGACAGGGACGGTACTGAGCAGTTCTTC